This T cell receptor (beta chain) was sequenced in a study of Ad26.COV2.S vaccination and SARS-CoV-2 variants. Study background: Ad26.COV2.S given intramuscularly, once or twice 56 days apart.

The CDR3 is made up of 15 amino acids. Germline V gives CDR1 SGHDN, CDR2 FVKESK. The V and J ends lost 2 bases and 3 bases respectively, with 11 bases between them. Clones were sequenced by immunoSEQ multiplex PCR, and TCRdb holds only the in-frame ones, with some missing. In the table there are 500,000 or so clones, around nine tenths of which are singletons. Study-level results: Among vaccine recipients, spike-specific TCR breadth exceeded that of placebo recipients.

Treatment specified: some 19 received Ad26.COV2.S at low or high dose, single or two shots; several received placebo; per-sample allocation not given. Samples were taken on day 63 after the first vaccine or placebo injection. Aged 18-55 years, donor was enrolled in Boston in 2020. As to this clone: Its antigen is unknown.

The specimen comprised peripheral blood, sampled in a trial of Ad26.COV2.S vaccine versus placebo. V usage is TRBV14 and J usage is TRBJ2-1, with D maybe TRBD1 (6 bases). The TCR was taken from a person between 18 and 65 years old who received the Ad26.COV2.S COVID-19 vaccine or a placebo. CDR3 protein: CASSQRTAHYNEQFF. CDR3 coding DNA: TGTGCCAGCAGCCAACGGACAGCCCACTACAATGAGCAGTTCTTC.